This record concerns one T cell receptor (beta chain) sequence. The germline CDR1 and CDR2 sequences are SGHAT and FQNNGV. The V gene lost 2 bases and the J gene lost 5 bases, with 12 bases spanning the gap. The CDR3 covers 15 residues. This entry comes from a study of blood T cell repertoires in COVID-19. The assay was immunoSEQ multiplex PCR, and TCRdb's table has in-frame clones only and misses some. The sample lists 200,000 to 250,000 clones; about four fifths were seen once. The receptor's source is a woman aged 35 to 49 who had been exposed to COVID-19. V gene TRBV11-2 combines with J gene TRBJ2-2; perhaps TRBD2 as D (5 bases). Sequences were obtained from PBMCs or T cells enriched from blood (not recorded which). For the CDR3, the DNA is TGTGCCAGCAGCTTATTGGCCCGAGGGACCGGGGAGCTGTTTTTT. Translation gives CASSLLARGTGELFF. The complete variable domain, with remaining parts taken from reference TRBV11-2 and TRBJ2-2, reads EAGVAQSPRYKIIEKRQSVAFWCNPISGHATLYWYQQILGQGPKLLIQFQNNGVVDDSQLPKDRFSAERLKGVDSTLKIQPAKLEDSAVYLCASSLLARGTGELFFGEGSRLTVL.